The 32 T cell receptor beta chains listed next were all sequenced from one sample in a study of blood T cell repertoires in COVID-19. Assay used: immunoSEQ multiplex PCR; TCRdb lists only in-frame clones, some missing. The table lists more than 130,000 clones, approximately 80% of them singletons. Specimen: peripheral blood. The receptors come from a human donor in a cohort sampled during active COVID-19.

V usage is TRBV18 and J usage is TRBJ2-5; D not certain. CDR3 length equals 13 residues. The germline gives CDR1 KGHSH, CDR2 LQKENI. Trimming pared 0 bases from V and 4 bases from J, leaving 6 bases between. The CDR3 region is CASSPPTRETQYF. CDR3 in DNA: TGTGCCAGCTCACCACCGACTCGAGAGACCCAGTACTTC.

J is TRBJ2-5 and V is TRBV5-1; D is undetermined. CDR3 length equals 16 residues. The germline gives CDR1 SGHRS, CDR2 YFSETQ. V dropped 2 bases and J dropped 1 base, with 15 bases sitting between them. The CDR3 sequence is CASSLYRDSIQETQYF. In DNA form, the CDR3 reads TGCGCCAGCAGCTTATATCGCGACTCAATCCAAGAGACCCAGTACTTC. Full variable domain (remainder filled in from reference TRBV5-1 and TRBJ2-5): KAGVTQTPRYLIKTRGQQVTLSCSPISGHRSVSWYQQTPGQGLQFLFEYFSETQRNKGNFPGRFSGRQFSNSRSEMNVSTLELGDSALYLCASSLYRDSIQETQYFGPGTRLLVL.

This clone appeared once. This chain joins TRBV7-9 and TRBJ2-7; weak D call: TRBD1 (5 bases). The CDR3 extends over 14 amino acids. The V gene lost 2 bases and the J gene lost 0 bases, with 8 bases spanning the gap. Germline V gene data show CDR1 as SEHNR and CDR2 as FQNEAQ (reference sequence). The CDR3 here is CASSLSGLSYEQYF. The CDR3 coding sequence is TGTGCCAGCAGCTTATCAGGGCTCTCCTACGAGCAGTACTTC.

The gene calls are TRBV19 and TRBJ2-7; possible D gene TRBD2, 6 bases. Looked up from germline, CDR1 is LNHDA and CDR2 is SQIVND (reference sequence). This CDR3 is 14 amino acids long. V was clipped by 10 bases and J by 1 base, with 17 bases between them. The CDR3 DNA reads as TGTGCCACAACTAAATCCGGGACTTCCTACGAGCAGTACTTC. Protein: CATTKSGTSYEQYF.

This clone has just one count. The V and J genes are TRBV10-2 and TRBJ1-1; 9 bases are a match to TRBD1. The ends lost 6 bases at V and 5 bases at J; junction bases unmatched: 16. Germline loops: CDR1 WSHSY, CDR2 SAAADI. The CDR3 is 17 amino acids. The CDR3 loop reads CASREPGTGLELTEAFF. Written as DNA, the CDR3 is TGCGCCAGCAGAGAACCGGGGACAGGGCTCGAGTTAACTGAAGCTTTCTTT.

The chain joins TRBV10-3 to TRBJ1-3, with a tentative D call TRBD1 (5 bases). Germline CDR1 is ENHRY and CDR2 is SYGVKD. The CDR3 runs to 13 residues. Trimming shortened V by 10 bases and J by 4 bases, and 14 bases separated the two germline ends. CDR3: CASHSGSGNTIYF. CDR3 bases: TGTGCCAGCCATTCAGGGTCGGGAAACACCATATATTTT.

V usage is TRBV19 and J usage is TRBJ2-1; 8 bases fit TRBD2. The germline CDR1 and CDR2 sequences are LNHDA and SQIVND (reference sequence). V trimming: 3 bases; J trimming: 0 bases; junction bases outside the gene matches: 10. The CDR3 contains 18 residues. This chain's CDR3 is CASSIGRGALSSYNEQFF. The CDR3 nucleotides read TGTGCCAGTAGTATTGGGCGGGGGGCCTTAAGCTCCTACAATGAGCAGTTCTTC.

The J gene is TRBJ2-1, the V gene TRBV6-2 or TRBV6-3, with a weak D call TRBD1 (5 bases). The germline gives CDR1 MNHEY, CDR2 SVGEGT. V was cut by 2 bases and J by 12 bases, with 14 bases left in between. The CDR3 spans 13 residues. This CDR3 is CASSYPQGFRQFF. In nucleotides, the CDR3 is TGTGCCAGCAGTTACCCCCAGGGATTTCGGCAGTTCTTC.

CDR3: CASSRQLTWQFF. CDR3 in DNA: TGTGCCAGCAGCAGACAGTTAACTTGGCAGTTCTTC. J is TRBJ2-1 and V is TRBV6-2 or TRBV6-3, with a possible D match to TRBD1 (5 bases). The CDR3 totals 12 residues. V lost 6 bases and J 12 bases, leaving 15 bases between the germline ends. Germline V gene data show CDR1 as MNHEY and CDR2 as SVGEGT.

V is TRBV28 and J is TRBJ2-7; TRBD1 matches at 7 bases. Germline CDR1 reads MDHEN; CDR2 reads SYDVKM. This CDR3 has 15 amino acids. V shed 5 bases and J 0 bases; nucleotides not matched to a gene: 7. CDR3 sequence: CASSLLGQDSYEQYF. The CDR3 nucleotides are TGTGCCAGCAGTCTCCTCGGACAGGACTCCTACGAGCAGTACTTC.

This clone was seen a single time. V usage is TRBV3-1 (or the pseudogene TRBV3-2) and J usage is TRBJ1-5, with D unresolved. Between the trimmed V and J ends, which lost 0 bases and 0 bases, there was a span of 6 bases. CDR1 LGHDT and CDR2 YNNKEL come from the germline V gene (reference sequence). The CDR3 is 15 amino acids. This CDR3 is CASSQDQFSNQPQHF. CDR3 in DNA: TGTGCCAGCAGCCAAGATCAATTTAGCAATCAGCCCCAGCATTTT.

In DNA form, the CDR3 reads TGCAGCGGCCTCACAGGGACGGATACGCAGTATTTT. Amino acid sequence: CSGLTGTDTQYF. The chain combines TRBV29-1 with TRBJ2-3; maybe TRBD1 (6 bases). Germline V lookup: CDR1 SQVTM, CDR2 ANQGSEA. CDR3 length: 12 amino acids. V lost 7 bases, J lost 6 bases, and 14 bases lay in between.

The chain uses TRBV29-1 and TRBJ2-7, with D possibly matching TRBD2 (6 bases). Between the trimmed V and J ends, which lost 7 bases and 4 bases, there was a span of 11 bases. The germline CDR1 and CDR2 sequences are SQVTM and ANQGSEA. The CDR3 spans 11 residues. CDR3 DNA sequence: TGCAGCGGCGGGGCGGCGTACGAGCAGTACTTC. It codes for CSGGAAYEQYF.

The CDR3 DNA is TGTGCCAGCAGCCCGGAGGGACTTAGTACGCAGTATTTT. Amino acids: CASSPEGLSTQYF. V usage is TRBV7-9 and J usage is TRBJ2-3; a possible D gene is TRBD2 (6 bases). Germline assignment: CDR1 SEHNR and CDR2 FQNEAQ (reference sequence). CDR3 length: 13 amino acids. V was clipped by 5 bases and J by 8 bases, with 14 bases between them. The whole variable domain, filled in from reference TRBV7-9 and TRBJ2-3, reads DTGVSQNPRHKITKRGQNVTFRCDPISEHNRLYWYRQTLGQGPEFLTYFQNEAQLEKSRLLSDRFSAERPKGSFSTLEIQRTEQGDSAMYLCASSPEGLSTQYFGPGTRLTVL.

The chain joins TRBV25-1 to TRBJ1-1, with D unresolved. Germline-derived CDR1 and CDR2 are MGHDK and SYGVNS. Trimming left V 4 bases short and J 8 bases short, with 8 bases between. The CDR3 is made up of 11 amino acids. The DNA of the CDR3 is TGTGCCAGCAGTGGTTACATCGAAGCTTTCTTT. It encodes CASSGYIEAFF.

This chain connects TRBV5-4 to TRBJ2-7; maybe TRBD2 (6 bases). The germline gives CDR1 SGHNT, CDR2 YYREEE (reference sequence). This CDR3 spans 15 amino acids. V shed 4 bases and J shed 2 bases, with 16 bases lying between them. Written as DNA, the CDR3 is TGTGCCAGCAGCCTTTCCGGGACTCTTACCTACGAGCAGTACTTC. It encodes CASSLSGTLTYEQYF.

The V and J genes are TRBV10-1 and TRBJ1-1; D not resolved. The CDR3 has 12 amino acids. V lost 6 bases and J 8 bases, leaving 13 bases between the germline ends. Germline CDR1 reads WNHNN; CDR2 reads SYGVQD (reference sequence). CDR3 protein: CASSPVNREAFF. DNA of the CDR3: TGCGCCAGCAGCCCAGTGAACAGAGAAGCTTTCTTT.

This chain links TRBV29-1 with TRBJ1-1; the D is unclear. From germline, CDR1 is SQVTM and CDR2 ANQGSEA. The V gene lost 7 bases and the J gene lost 0 bases, with 12 bases spanning the gap. The CDR3 sequence is 13 residues long. CDR3 amino acids: CSGVITLNTEAFF. The CDR3 bases are TGCAGCGGTGTGATTACACTGAACACTGAAGCTTTCTTT.

This chain links TRBV7-2 with TRBJ2-4; D is perhaps TRBD2 (5 bases). V was clipped by 3 bases and J by 10 bases, with 13 bases between them. CDR1 and CDR2 (germline): SGHTA, FQGNSA. The CDR3 extends over 13 amino acids. The DNA for the CDR3 is TGTGCCAGCAGCTTCGAGGACTCAGGAATTCAGTACTTC. Translating gives CASSFEDSGIQYF.

This chain joins TRBV3-1 (or the pseudogene TRBV3-2) and TRBJ2-7; TRBD2 matches at 7 bases. There are 14 residues in the CDR3. J was trimmed by 3 bases and V by 3 bases; bases with no gene match: 5. The germline V gene has CDR1 LGHDT and CDR2 YNNKEL (reference sequence). CDR3 in DNA: TGTGCCAGCAGCCAGGGGCTAGCGGACTACGAGCAGTACTTC. Translating it yields CASSQGLADYEQYF.

This chain connects TRBV9 to TRBJ2-3; D is uncertain. Germline loops: CDR1 SGDLS, CDR2 YYNGEE. CDR3 length equals 15 residues. Trimming stripped 1 base from V and 1 base from J, with 10 bases between. The CDR3 loop reads CASSVIGEGTDTQYF. For the CDR3, the DNA is TGTGCCAGCAGCGTAATAGGAGAAGGCACAGATACGCAGTATTTT.

The table lists this clone with a count of one. This specimen includes other DNA sequences encoding the same CDR3. V gene TRBV6-2 or TRBV6-3 combines with J gene TRBJ2-7; possible D gene TRBD2, 5 bases. The CDR3 is 14 amino acids. Trimming stripped 0 bases from V and 3 bases from J, with 9 bases between. CDR1 is MNHEY, CDR2 SVGEGT, per germline. CDR3 nucleotide sequence: TGTGCCAGCAGTTACTCGGCCGGGATCTACGAGCAGTACTTC. Amino acids: CASSYSAGIYEQYF.

The rearrangement joins TRBV5-8 to TRBJ1-5, with D maybe TRBD1 (5 bases). Trimming pared 0 bases from V and 1 base from J, leaving 14 bases between. The CDR3 spans 17 residues. From germline, CDR1 is SGHTS and CDR2 YDEGEE. The CDR3 loop reads CASSLGMAGMSNQPQHF. The CDR3 bases are TGTGCCAGCAGCTTGGGAATGGCAGGGATGAGCAATCAGCCCCAGCATTTT.

The V call is TRBV4-2, the J call TRBJ2-7; 8 bases align to TRBD1. The CDR3 is 13 residues long. Germline V lookup: CDR1 LGHNA, CDR2 YNFKEQ. V gave up 7 bases and J gave up 6 bases; unmatched junction bases: 8. The CDR3 here is CASTAGQDREQYF. The CDR3 region has the DNA TGTGCCAGCACCGCGGGACAGGACCGCGAGCAGTACTTC.

This clone was recorded only once. The CDR3 nucleotides are TGCGCCAGCAGCCAAGTGGCGGGGGTAGGTTTGGATACGCAGTATTTT. Protein product: CASSQVAGVGLDTQYF. The rearrangement links TRBV4-3 to TRBJ2-3, with TRBD2 matching 7 bases. CDR1 LGHNA and CDR2 YSLEER come from the germline V gene. CDR3 length equals 16 residues. Trimming at V came to 1 base and at J to 6 bases, leaving 10 bases not matched to a gene.

V usage is TRBV3-1 (or the pseudogene TRBV3-2) and J usage is TRBJ1-1; D remains ambiguous. The CDR3 extends over 15 amino acids. V dropped 4 bases and J dropped 0 bases, with 12 bases sitting between them. Germline assignment: CDR1 LGHDT and CDR2 YNNKEL (reference sequence). In nucleotides, the CDR3 is TGTGCCAGCAGCCCAGCGCTAGCCTTGAACACTGAAGCTTTCTTT. Encoded protein: CASSPALALNTEAFF.

The rearrangement joins TRBV28 to TRBJ1-1; D unclear. From germline, CDR1 is MDHEN and CDR2 SYDVKM. V was shortened by 7 bases and J by 2 bases, with 14 bases between the two germline ends. This CDR3 is built from 14 residues. The CDR3 bases are TGTGCCAGCACCCTAGTTACCCCCAACACTGAAGCTTTCTTT. This gives the protein CASTLVTPNTEAFF.

The V gene is TRBV5-1, the J gene TRBJ2-1; maybe TRBD2 (5 bases). This CDR3 is built from 15 residues. Per germline, CDR1 SGHRS and CDR2 YFSETQ. Trimming cost V 1 base and J 0 bases, with 8 bases left between them. The DNA of the CDR3 is TGCGCCAGCAGCTTGTTACGGGGCTCCTACAATGAGCAGTTCTTC. Translating gives CASSLLRGSYNEQFF.

The V and J genes are TRBV29-1 and TRBJ2-5, with TRBD1 matching 9 bases. The CDR3 loop spans 14 amino acids. V lost 3 bases, J lost 4 bases, and 6 bases stayed unmatched. Germline V CDR1 and CDR2: SQVTM, ANQGSEA. The CDR3 protein is CSVDAQGAGETQYF. The CDR3 DNA sequence: TGCAGCGTTGATGCACAGGGGGCGGGAGAGACCCAGTACTTC.

The J gene is TRBJ1-1, the V gene TRBV6-2 or TRBV6-3; 7 positions agree with TRBD1. V lost 5 bases and J lost 7; bases outside the gene matches: 10. This CDR3 is built from 14 residues. Germline values: CDR1 MNHEY, CDR2 SVGEGT. For the CDR3, the DNA is TGTGCCAGCAGTGACGTCGCGGACAGGCGTGAAGCTTTCTTT. The encoded protein is CASSDVADRREAFF.

This clone was counted between two and nine times. The chain recombines TRBV4-1 with TRBJ1-1, with D maybe TRBD1 (6 bases). The CDR3 has 15 amino acids. Germline lookup yields CDR1 MGHRA and CDR2 YSYEKL. Trimming took off 4 bases at V and 0 bases at J, with 12 bases between the two ends. Here the CDR3 reads CASSRGGLLNTEAFF. The DNA of the CDR3 is TGCGCCAGCAGCCGTGGGGGCCTACTGAACACTGAAGCTTTCTTT.

The rearrangement uses TRBV2 and TRBJ2-1; D is possibly TRBD1 (6 bases). The V gene lost 6 bases and the J gene lost 4 bases, with 16 bases spanning the gap. Germline-derived CDR1 and CDR2 are SNHLY and FYNNEI. This CDR3 is 15 amino acids long. The CDR3 sequence is CASRDTRRGYNEQFF. The CDR3, as DNA: TGTGCCAGCAGGGACACCCGCAGGGGATACAATGAGCAGTTCTTC.